Each of the 21 T cell receptor beta chains below was sequenced from the same sample in a study of technical replicates of blood from several donors (TCRdb year 2017). Receptors were amplified or captured by the immunoSEQ multiplex PCR assay. TCRdb limited this immuneACCESS table to in-frame rearrangements with V and J called. A share of clones is missing; checked studies link under half to unresolved V genes, and the rest is unexplained. The sample table lists around 93,000 clones, roughly 94% of them with a count of one. Under 0.35% of the sample goes to the ten largest clones. Material for sequencing was T cells isolated from PBMCs. The receptors stem from a human donor in good health.

This chain uses TRBV7-8 with TRBJ2-1; 9 nucleotides line up with TRBD2. CDR3 length: 15 residues. Germline trimming cut 7 bases from V and 5 bases from J; bases unmatched to any gene: 9. Germline loops: CDR1 SGHVS, CDR2 FQNEAQ. The CDR3 sequence: CASTPGASGDNEQFF. The CDR3 coding sequence is TGTGCCAGCACACCCGGGGCTAGCGGGGACAATGAGCAGTTCTTC.

The chain recombines TRBV11-2 with TRBJ2-1; the match to TRBD2 covers 11 bases. The CDR3 has 16 amino acids. Germline lookup yields CDR1 SGHAT and CDR2 FQNNGV. V was clipped by 1 base and J by 8 bases; unmatched bases: 7. CDR3 protein: CASSLALAGGSYEQFF. The CDR3 coding sequence is TGTGCCAGCAGCTTAGCCCTAGCGGGAGGTTCTTATGAGCAGTTCTTC.

The chain combines TRBV6-1 with TRBJ2-7, with 7 bases identical to TRBD2. The germline gives CDR1 MNHNS, CDR2 SASEGT. The CDR3 is 13 amino acids. V trimming: 2 bases; J trimming: 9 bases; junction bases outside the gene matches: 7. This CDR3 is CASSELAGVGQYF. In DNA form, the CDR3 reads TGTGCCAGCAGTGAACTTGCGGGAGTGGGGCAGTACTTC.

This clone was counted once. The chain couples TRBV5-6 to TRBJ2-7; D gene unclear. The CDR3 extends over 14 amino acids. The V gene lost 4 bases and the J gene lost 0 bases, with 11 bases spanning the gap. Germline values: CDR1 SGHDT, CDR2 YYEEEE. The CDR3 nucleotides read TGTGCCAGCAGCCCTACACAGAACTCCTACGAGCAGTACTTC. This translates into CASSPTQNSYEQYF.

This chain uses TRBV29-1 with TRBJ2-3, with D possibly being TRBD1 (6 bases). This CDR3 has 13 residues. Trimming pared 4 bases from V and 1 base from J, leaving 9 bases between. Germline-derived CDR1 and CDR2 are SQVTM and ANQGSEA. The chain's CDR3 is CSVAQGGTDTQYF. CDR3 DNA: TGCAGCGTTGCACAGGGCGGCACAGATACGCAGTATTTT.

The chain combines TRBV7-9 with TRBJ2-7; no definite D call. Per the germline V gene, CDR1 is SEHNR and CDR2 is FQNEAQ (reference sequence). The germline V and J ends were trimmed by 1 base and 3 bases, with 10 bases remaining between them. The CDR3 extends over 14 amino acids. For the CDR3, the DNA is TGTGCCAGCAGCTTAGGCGGCAGCTACTACGAGCAGTACTTC. It yields the protein CASSLGGSYYEQYF.

This chain connects TRBV20-1 to TRBJ2-7; the D is unclear. Per germline, CDR1 DFQATT and CDR2 SNEGSKA (reference sequence). CDR3 length: 11 amino acids. Trimming stripped 0 bases from V and 6 bases from J, with 6 bases between. CDR3 loop: CSARDWPEQYF. As DNA, the CDR3 is TGCAGTGCTAGAGATTGGCCCGAGCAGTACTTC.

This clone occurred a few times. J is TRBJ1-1 and V is TRBV4-2; D is uncertain. Per germline, CDR1 LGHNA and CDR2 YNFKEQ. V lost 2 bases and J lost 0, with 10 bases in between. The CDR3 covers 15 residues. The CDR3 spells CASSQSTYLNTEAFF. As DNA, the CDR3 is TGTGCCAGCAGCCAATCGACATACCTGAACACTGAAGCTTTCTTT.

The chain joins TRBV6-5 to TRBJ2-7, with 10 bases identical to TRBD1. Losses at the gene ends were 6 bases for V and 5 bases for J; bases not matched to a gene: 10. The CDR3 spans 15 residues. Germline V CDR1 and CDR2: MNHEY, SVGAGI. The DNA for the CDR3 is TGTGCCAGCAGAGATCCGGGACAGGGGATGGACGAGCAGTACTTC. Amino acid sequence: CASRDPGQGMDEQYF.

The rearrangement links TRBV2 to TRBJ2-5, with D tentatively TRBD1 (5 bases). The CDR3 spans 16 residues. Looked up from germline, CDR1 is SNHLY and CDR2 is FYNNEI. The V end was cut by 7 bases, the J end by 5 bases, with 23 bases between. The CDR3: CASTKISGFLRETQYF. The CDR3 DNA reads as TGTGCCAGCACCAAGATCTCAGGGTTTCTCAGGGAGACCCAGTACTTC.

J is TRBJ1-5 and V is TRBV2; the match to TRBD1 covers 10 bases. V shed 7 bases and J 6 bases; nucleotides not matched to a gene: 12. Germline V CDR1 and CDR2: SNHLY, FYNNEI. The CDR3 totals 16 residues. The chain's CDR3 is CASTYDGQGGSQPQHF. CDR3 coding DNA: TGTGCCAGCACGTATGATGGACAGGGGGGAAGTCAGCCCCAGCATTTT. Together with reference TRBV2 and TRBJ1-5, the CDR3 gives the full variable domain: EPEVTQTPSHQVTQMGQEVILRCVPISNHLYFYWYRQILGQKVEFLVSFYNNEISEKSEIFDDQFSVERPDGSNFTLKIRSTKLEDSAMYFCASTYDGQGGSQPQHFGDGTRLSIL.

For the CDR3, the DNA is TGTGCCAGCAGCTTGCAAAGGGGCCCACAAGCTTTCTTT. Its translation is CASSLQRGPQAFF. This chain joins TRBV5-4 and TRBJ1-1; D is possibly TRBD1 (5 bases). Germline CDR1 SGHNT, CDR2 YYREEE (reference sequence). This CDR3 region has 13 residues. Trimming cost V 1 base and J 9 bases, with 13 bases left between them.

This chain connects TRBV5-6 to TRBJ2-3, with TRBD2 identical over 11 bases. CDR1 SGHDT and CDR2 YYEEEE come from the germline V gene. This CDR3 region has 15 residues. Germline trimming cut 2 bases from V and 2 bases from J; bases unmatched to any gene: 1. CDR3 sequence (DNA): TGTGCCAGCAGCTTTAGCGGGAGGGCCACAGATACGCAGTATTTT. Amino acids: CASSFSGRATDTQYF.

This clone was seen only once. This sequence joins TRBV19 and TRBJ2-1; D gene unclear. Per germline, CDR1 LNHDA and CDR2 SQIVND (reference sequence). The length of the CDR3 is 13 residues. Trimming cost V 1 base and J 9 bases, with 10 bases left between them. The CDR3 reads CASSIAPLREQFF. CDR3 bases: TGTGCCAGTAGTATAGCCCCGTTGCGTGAGCAGTTCTTC.

The chain uses TRBV25-1 and TRBJ2-1, with no clear D. The length of the CDR3 is 12 residues. From germline, CDR1 is MGHDK and CDR2 SYGVNS. Between the trimmed V and J ends, which lost 3 bases and 7 bases, there was a span of 7 bases. The CDR3: CASSDSGNEQFF. The DNA for the CDR3 is TGTGCCAGCAGTGACTCCGGGAATGAGCAGTTCTTC.

The genes are TRBV11-1 and TRBJ1-4; D gene unclear. Looked up from germline, CDR1 is SGHAT and CDR2 is FQDESV (reference sequence). V dropped 5 bases and J dropped 1 base, with 14 bases sitting between them. CDR3 size: 16 residues. CDR3 DNA sequence: TGTGCCAGCAGCAAGGACGGCGAGGGAACTAATGAAAAACTGTTTTTT. Amino acid sequence: CASSKDGEGTNEKLFF. Complete variable domain (other parts from reference TRBV11-1 and TRBJ1-4): EAEVAQSPRYKITEKSQAVAFWCDPISGHATLYWYRQILGQGPELLVQFQDESVVDDSQLPKDRFSAERLKGVDSTLKIQPAELGDSAMYLCASSKDGEGTNEKLFFGSGTQLSVL.

This rearrangement joins TRBV6-1 to TRBJ2-7; 9 bases fit TRBD1. CDR1 and CDR2 from the germline V gene are MNHNS and SASEGT. The J segment lost 4 bases and the V segment lost 3 bases, leaving 7 bases of the junction unmatched. The CDR3 runs 15 residues. CDR3 nucleotide sequence: TGTGCCAGCAGTGAGTATGGGACAGGGCATTACGAGCAGTACTTC. Its protein is CASSEYGTGHYEQYF.

The rearrangement uses TRBV10-3 and TRBJ2-7, with 14 nucleotides matching TRBD2. Per germline, CDR1 ENHRY and CDR2 SYGVKD. This CDR3 is 15 amino acids long. The junction had 10 bases not matched to a gene; V was cut back by 11 bases and J by 4 bases. CDR3 protein: CAGEIGTSGSYEQYF. The CDR3 DNA is TGTGCCGGAGAGATTGGGACTAGCGGGAGTTACGAGCAGTACTTC.

The chain combines TRBV19 with TRBJ1-1; D gene uncertain. Germline assignment: CDR1 LNHDA and CDR2 SQIVND (reference sequence). V gave up 4 bases and J gave up 1 base, with 7 bases separating them. This CDR3 spans 13 amino acids. CDR3 sequence (DNA): TGTGCCAGTAGTAACTCGAAGAACACTGAAGCTTTCTTT. It translates to CASSNSKNTEAFF.

V is TRBV30 and J is TRBJ1-5; the D gene is possibly TRBD1 (6 bases). Germline CDR1 reads GTSNPN; CDR2 reads SVGIG (reference sequence). This CDR3 contains 14 residues. V was pared by 3 bases and J by 7 bases, with 16 bases between. The CDR3: CAWSDGGLGQPQHF. As DNA, the CDR3 is TGTGCCTGGAGCGACGGGGGGCTAGGGCAGCCCCAGCATTTT.

The rearrangement uses TRBV4-3 and TRBJ2-2; no reliable D call. The CDR3 has 15 amino acids. Trimming shortened V by 1 base and J by 1 base, and 7 bases separated the two germline ends. Looked up from germline, CDR1 is LGHNA and CDR2 is YSLEER. The CDR3 spells CASSQGALNTGELFF. The CDR3 nucleotides are TGCGCCAGCAGCCAAGGAGCCCTGAACACCGGGGAGCTGTTTTTT.